This entry lists 15 T cell receptor beta chains sequenced from one sample in a study of CD8 T cells in Susac syndrome. Random hexamers primed reverse transcription of about 0.5 to 1 ug RNA. In TCRdb, the immunoSEQ multiplex PCR reads were re-called with MiXCR into one record per CDR3 protein. Of under 200,000 distinct CDR3 sequences listed, around 94% are singletons. Sequences were obtained from CD4+ T cells from PBMCs. These receptors all come from a human donor with Susac syndrome.

The chain has TRBV6-5 and TRBJ1-2; maybe TRBD1 (5 bases). Per germline, CDR1 MNHEY and CDR2 SVGAGI. V was pared by 4 bases and J by 6 bases, with 15 bases between. The CDR3 has 14 amino acids. The CDR3 here is CASSSRDFLHGYTF. The CDR3 bases are TGTGCCAGCAGTTCAAGGGACTTCCTTCATGGCTACACCTTC.

The chain carries TRBV10-2 and TRBJ2-7; 11 bases line up with TRBD1. Losses at the gene ends were 2 bases for V and 2 bases for J; bases not matched to a gene: 2. Germline values: CDR1 WSHSY, CDR2 SAAADI. The CDR3 is 15 residues long. CDR3 residues: CASSEMGQGAYEQYF. The CDR3 DNA follows: TGCGCCAGCAGTGAGATGGGACAGGGGGCCTACGAGCAGTACTTC.

A note on this clonotype: Lacking the conserved final phenylalanine or tryptophan, this CDR3 likely reflects a read error. V gene TRBV10-3 combines with J gene TRBJ1-1, with 9 nucleotides matching TRBD1. The CDR3 loop spans 15 amino acids. Trimming took 2 bases from V and 1 from J; bases not matched to a gene: 2. CDR1 and CDR2 (germline): ENHRY, SYGVKD. CDR3: CAISEEDRGNTEAFL. The DNA of the CDR3 is TGTGCCATCAGTGAGGAGGACAGGGGGAACACTGAAGCTTTCCTT.

This clonotype was seen only once. Here the CDR3 DNA reads TGCGCCAGCAGCCAAGATACCGGGATCGGCGAAAAACTGTTTTTT. Translating it yields CASSQDTGIGEKLFF. The chain is built from TRBV4-1 and TRBJ1-4; D call uncertain. CDR3 size: 15 residues. Trimming stripped 0 bases from V and 8 bases from J, with 13 bases between. The germline V gene has CDR1 MGHRA and CDR2 YSYEKL.

The chain combines TRBV5-1 with TRBJ2-3; D uncertain. This CDR3 has 13 amino acids. V was pared by 3 bases and J by 2 bases, with 7 bases between. Germline CDR1 reads SGHRS; CDR2 reads YFSETQ. In nucleotides, the CDR3 is TGCGCCAGCAGCTCTGGGGTCACAGATACGCAGTATTTT. This encodes CASSSGVTDTQYF.

V and J are TRBV20-1 and TRBJ2-3; 12 bases line up with TRBD1. Per the germline V gene, CDR1 is DFQATT and CDR2 is SNEGSKA (reference sequence). The CDR3 runs to 15 residues. The V segment lost 7 bases and the J segment 1 base; nucleotides outside the gene matches: 6. The CDR3 DNA follows: TGCAGTGGGGGACAGGGGGCATCGGGCACAGATACGCAGTATTTT. Translating it yields CSGGQGASGTDTQYF.

This clonotype was seen only a few times. J is TRBJ1-6 and V is TRBV10-3; unclear D gene. Germline V gives CDR1 ENHRY, CDR2 SYGVKD. V was shortened by 0 bases and J by 6 bases, with 3 bases between the two germline ends. CDR3 length equals 13 residues. CDR3 bases: TGTGCCATCAGTGAGTCGGGTAATTCACCCCTCCACTTT. Its translation: CAISESGNSPLHF.

The table lists this clonotype with a count of one. CDR3 residues: CASRSQREDYGYTF. CDR3 sequence (DNA): TGTGCCAGCAGGTCTCAAAGGGAGGACTATGGCTACACCTTC. The chain links TRBV7-9 to TRBJ1-2; D is uncertain. V was cut by 6 bases and J by 3 bases, with 14 bases left in between. Germline loops: CDR1 SEHNR, CDR2 FQNEAQ (reference sequence). CDR3 length equals 14 residues. The full variable domain, its missing parts supplied by reference TRBV7-9 and TRBJ1-2, is DTGVSQNPRHKITKRGQNVTFRCDPISEHNRLYWYRQTLGQGPEFLTYFQNEAQLEKSRLLSDRFSAERPKGSFSTLEIQRTEQGDSAMYLCASRSQREDYGYTFGSGTRLTVV.

In nucleotides, the CDR3 is TGTGCCAGCAGCATCGGGACAGGTCTGAAGCAGTACTTC. Its protein product is CASSIGTGLKQYF. The J gene is TRBJ2-7, the V gene TRBV7-6; TRBD1 aligns across 8 bases. The CDR3 length is 13 residues. From germline, CDR1 is SGHVS and CDR2 FNYEAQ. V shed 5 bases, J shed 8 bases, and the junction held 8 bases outside the gene matches.

The rearrangement uses TRBV30 and TRBJ1-1; D is undetermined. CDR1 and CDR2 (germline): GTSNPN, SVGIG (reference sequence). This CDR3 region has 13 residues. The germline V and J ends were trimmed by 3 bases and 0 bases, with 8 bases remaining between them. CDR3 bases: TGTGCCTGGAGGGAGCAGATGAACACTGAAGCTTTCTTT. The encoded protein is CAWREQMNTEAFF.

This chain links TRBV18 with TRBJ2-5; 7 bases are a match to TRBD2. This CDR3 has 14 residues. Germline values: CDR1 KGHSH, CDR2 LQKENI. J was trimmed by 5 bases and V by 6 bases; bases with no gene match: 9. The CDR3 loop is CASSRAGQRETQYF. The CDR3 DNA sequence: TGTGCCAGCTCCCGAGCGGGGCAAAGGGAGACCCAGTACTTC. The whole variable domain, remainder taken from reference TRBV18 and TRBJ2-5, is NAGVMQNPRHLVRRRGQEARLRCSPMKGHSHVYWYRQLPEEGLKFMVYLQKENIIDESGMPKERFSAEFPKEGPSILRIQQVVRGDSAAYFCASSRAGQRETQYFGPGTRLLVL.

In DNA form, the CDR3 reads TGTGCCAGCAGCGTAGACGGAAGGGATAGCTATAACACTGAAGCTTTCTTT. Its protein product is CASSVDGRDSYNTEAFF. The chain is built from TRBV9 and TRBJ1-1; no clear D gene. The CDR3 length is 17 residues. Trimming removed 0 bases from V and 2 bases from J, with 17 bases in between. Per germline, CDR1 SGDLS and CDR2 YYNGEE.

The chain is built from TRBV4-3 and TRBJ1-3; a weak D match, TRBD1 (5 bases). Germline loops: CDR1 LGHNA, CDR2 YSLEER. The CDR3 has 15 residues. V gave up 0 bases and J gave up 4 bases, with 10 bases separating them. As DNA, the CDR3 is TGCGCCAGCAGCCAAGACGACAGAATAGGAAACACCATATATTTT. Encoded protein: CASSQDDRIGNTIYF.

The rearrangement links TRBV7-9 to TRBJ1-2, with 10 bases lining up with TRBD1. Trimming cost V 5 bases and J 3 bases; bases outside gene matches: 3. Germline CDR1 and CDR2: SEHNR and FQNEAQ (reference sequence). This CDR3 has 14 residues. The CDR3 loop is CASSTGTGDYGYTF. The DNA of the CDR3 is TGTGCCAGCAGCACAGGGACAGGGGACTATGGCTACACCTTC.

The rearrangement links TRBV7-2 to TRBJ2-5, with a weak D call TRBD1 (5 bases). Germline V gene data show CDR1 as SGHTA and CDR2 as FQGNSA. V was cut by 6 bases and J by 7 bases, with 9 bases left in between. The CDR3 totals 11 residues. DNA for the CDR3: TGTGCCAGCAGTTCCCAGGGGACCCAGTACTTC. Residues: CASSSQGTQYF.